The 20 T cell receptor beta chains below all came from one sample that was sequenced in a study of blood T cell repertoires in COVID-19. Here immunoSEQ multiplex PCR was the method, and the copy in TCRdb shows in-frame clones only, minus some. The table has around 390,000 clones, approximately 87% seen once; the top ten hold roughly a tenth. Sequences were obtained from PBMCs or T cells enriched from blood (not recorded which). All receptors derive from a woman in her fifties or sixties who had recovered from COVID-19.

The chain recombines TRBV5-1 with TRBJ2-1; the match to TRBD1 covers 7 bases. CDR3 length: 16 residues. Germline V gene data show CDR1 as SGHRS and CDR2 as YFSETQ. V lost 0 bases and J lost 4; bases outside the gene matches: 7. CDR3 region: CASSLGGTEIYNEQFF. In nucleotides, the CDR3 is TGCGCCAGCAGCTTGGGTGGGACAGAAATTTACAATGAGCAGTTCTTC.

V is TRBV9 and J is TRBJ1-1; no reliable D call. V was clipped by 2 bases and J by 6 bases, with 11 bases between them. The CDR3 has 13 residues. Germline values: CDR1 SGDLS, CDR2 YYNGEE. The CDR3 region is CASSVYSSAEAFF. For the CDR3, the DNA is TGTGCCAGCAGCGTTTATTCTTCGGCTGAAGCTTTCTTT.

The V gene is TRBV7-8, the J gene TRBJ1-5, with 7 bases fitting TRBD1. Trimming cost V 7 bases and J 1 base; bases outside gene matches: 10. The CDR3 consists of 16 residues. The germline V gene has CDR1 SGHVS and CDR2 FQNEAQ. CDR3 nucleotides: TGTGCCAGCAACCCGACACAGGGGTTGAGCAATCAGCCCCAGCATTTT. Protein sequence: CASNPTQGLSNQPQHF.

This chain uses TRBV7-2 with TRBJ1-5; no clear D. With 2 bases removed from V and 3 bases from J, the gap between germline ends came to 14 bases. Germline lookup yields CDR1 SGHTA and CDR2 FQGNSA. The CDR3 runs 16 residues. CDR3 sequence (DNA): TGTGCCAGCAGCTTATCTCAACGGGAGGACAATCAGCCCCAGCATTTT. It yields the protein CASSLSQREDNQPQHF.

The chain links TRBV5-1 to TRBJ1-2, with a tentative D call TRBD1 (5 bases). The CDR3 totals 12 residues. The germline V and J ends were trimmed by 1 base and 4 bases, with 5 bases remaining between them. Germline lookup yields CDR1 SGHRS and CDR2 YFSETQ. The CDR3 DNA follows: TGCGCCAGCAGCTTGCAGGGCTATGGCTACACCTTC. Amino acids: CASSLQGYGYTF. Full variable domain (outside the CDR3, taken from reference TRBV5-1 and TRBJ1-2): KAGVTQTPRYLIKTRGQQVTLSCSPISGHRSVSWYQQTPGQGLQFLFEYFSETQRNKGNFPGRFSGRQFSNSRSEMNVSTLELGDSALYLCASSLQGYGYTFGSGTRLTVV.

This clone was counted a single time. V gene TRBV3-1 (or the pseudogene TRBV3-2) combines with J gene TRBJ1-3; unclear D gene. Trimming stripped 6 bases from V and 4 bases from J, with 10 bases between. CDR1 is LGHDT and CDR2 is YNNKEL in the germline V gene (reference sequence). The CDR3 is 13 amino acids. Here the CDR3 reads CASSQTAGNTIYF. For the CDR3, the DNA is TGTGCCAGCAGTCAAACAGCAGGAAACACCATATATTTT.

The chain links TRBV9 to TRBJ2-7; perhaps TRBD2 as D (5 bases). V was pared by 3 bases and J by 3 bases, with 10 bases between. Germline V gene sequence: CDR1 SGDLS, CDR2 YYNGEE. The CDR3 runs to 13 residues. The CDR3: CASSAGVGYEQYF. For the CDR3, the DNA is TGTGCCAGCAGCGCCGGGGTTGGCTACGAGCAGTACTTC.

The chain uses TRBV5-6 and TRBJ1-2; 10 bases agree with TRBD1. Unmatched junction bases numbered 4, after V lost 0 bases and J lost 2 bases. This CDR3 has 16 residues. Germline V lookup: CDR1 SGHDT, CDR2 YYEEEE. The CDR3 sequence is CASSLVRTGGNYGYTF. Written as DNA, the CDR3 is TGTGCCAGCAGCTTGGTACGGACAGGGGGAAACTATGGCTACACCTTC.

The V and J genes are TRBV5-5 and TRBJ1-1; 8 bases agree with TRBD1. The CDR3 length is 17 residues. The V and J ends lost 0 bases and 4 bases, in that order; junction bases with no gene match: 11. Germline V lookup: CDR1 SGHKS, CDR2 YYEKEE (reference sequence). Written as DNA, the CDR3 is TGTGCCAGCAGCTTGGGGCCTTATCAGGGGGCCCTCACTGAAGCTTTCTTT. Translating it yields CASSLGPYQGALTEAFF.

This clone has a single count. The chain combines TRBV30 with TRBJ1-6, with TRBD1 matching 8 bases. V gave up 3 bases and J gave up 0 bases; unmatched junction bases: 16. CDR3 length: 20 residues. Germline V gene sequence: CDR1 GTSNPN, CDR2 SVGIG (reference sequence). The CDR3 sequence is CAWSASPGTGISSYNSPLHF. The CDR3 nucleotides read TGTGCCTGGAGCGCTAGCCCCGGGACAGGAATTAGCTCCTATAATTCACCCCTCCACTTT.

The rearrangement uses TRBV2 and TRBJ1-6; 8 bases align to TRBD1. This CDR3 comprises 15 residues. The V gene end was trimmed by 6 bases and the J gene end by 5 bases; junction bases not matched to a gene: 6. Germline V gene lookup returns CDR1 SNHLY and CDR2 FYNNEI. The CDR3 loop reads CASRPNRGDNSPLHF. The CDR3 bases are TGTGCCAGCAGACCAAACAGGGGGGATAATTCACCCCTCCACTTT.

The chain has TRBV28 and TRBJ1-4; D is uncertain. The CDR3 is 15 amino acids. Deletions cut 6 bases from V and 6 bases from J, with 17 bases between. Germline V gene sequence: CDR1 MDHEN, CDR2 SYDVKM. This CDR3 is CASSSDGSFYEKLFF. The CDR3 DNA reads TGTGCCAGCAGCTCGGACGGGAGTTTTTATGAAAAACTGTTTTTT.

The rearrangement links TRBV27 to TRBJ2-1, with 7 nucleotides matching TRBD2. Looked up from germline, CDR1 is MNHEY and CDR2 is SMNVEV (reference sequence). V was clipped by 3 bases and J by 7 bases; unmatched bases: 9. CDR3 length: 15 residues. CDR3 in amino acids: CASSLTGRGLNEQFF. DNA of the CDR3: TGTGCCAGCAGTTTGACGGGGAGGGGACTAAATGAGCAGTTCTTC.

This sequence joins TRBV27 and TRBJ2-7, with 7 bases aligning to TRBD1. The CDR3 is made up of 15 amino acids. Trimming removed 5 bases from V and 4 bases from J; junction bases left unmatched: 11. Germline V gene sequence: CDR1 MNHEY, CDR2 SMNVEV (reference sequence). The CDR3 here is CASSRQGVARYEQYF. The CDR3 bases are TGTGCCAGCAGTCGCCAGGGGGTTGCTAGATACGAGCAGTACTTC.

J is TRBJ1-5 and V is TRBV18; D uncertain. Germline CDR1 reads KGHSH; CDR2 reads LQKENI. This CDR3 region has 13 residues. With 3 bases removed from V and 11 bases from J, the gap between germline ends came to 14 bases. Here the CDR3 reads CASSPSTPESQHF. Written as DNA, the CDR3 is TGTGCCAGCTCACCGTCAACCCCGGAGTCCCAGCATTTT.

This clone appeared a single time. The chain is built from TRBV28 and TRBJ2-3, with D perhaps matching TRBD2 (6 bases). Trimming stripped 1 base from V and 1 base from J, with 21 bases between. The CDR3 sequence is 19 residues long. Germline V gives CDR1 MDHEN, CDR2 SYDVKM. In DNA form, the CDR3 reads TGTGCCAGCAGTTTATCCGGCGGGGTAACAACCTGGGGCACAGATACGCAGTATTTT. Translating gives CASSLSGGVTTWGTDTQYF.

The CDR3: CASSSGTGGADTEAFF. The CDR3 DNA sequence: TGTGCCAGCAGCTCCGGAACAGGGGGCGCGGACACTGAAGCTTTCTTT. This chain joins TRBV7-9 and TRBJ1-1; 9 bases match TRBD1. The germline V gene has CDR1 SEHNR and CDR2 FQNEAQ (reference sequence). Trimming removed 4 bases from V and 3 bases from J; junction bases left unmatched: 9. There are 16 residues in the CDR3.

This chain connects TRBV3-1 (or the pseudogene TRBV3-2) to TRBJ1-2; D may be TRBD1 (5 bases). Germline assignment: CDR1 LGHDT and CDR2 YNNKEL (reference sequence). The CDR3 extends over 12 amino acids. V lost 0 bases to trimming and J lost 12 bases, with 11 bases between them. The DNA of the CDR3 is TGTGCCAGCAGCCAAGAGGGGAAGGGGCACACCTTC. Translation: CASSQEGKGHTF.

This clone has only one observation. The V gene is TRBV18, the J gene TRBJ1-5, with 8 bases aligning to TRBD1. This CDR3 is built from 14 residues. The germline V gene has CDR1 KGHSH and CDR2 LQKENI. Unmatched junction bases numbered 8, after V lost 2 bases and J lost 11 bases. CDR3 sequence reads: CASSPGQGAESQHF. The DNA of the CDR3 is TGTGCCAGCTCACCAGGACAGGGCGCGGAGTCCCAGCATTTT.

This chain joins TRBV14 and TRBJ1-3; TRBD1 aligns across 7 bases. Trimming took 4 bases from V and 0 from J; bases not matched to a gene: 15. This CDR3 has 19 residues. Looked up from germline, CDR1 is SGHDN and CDR2 is FVKESK. The CDR3 protein is CASSRDRDSNSGSGNTIYF. Here the CDR3 DNA reads TGTGCCAGCAGCCGAGACAGGGATTCAAACTCCGGCTCTGGAAACACCATATATTTT.